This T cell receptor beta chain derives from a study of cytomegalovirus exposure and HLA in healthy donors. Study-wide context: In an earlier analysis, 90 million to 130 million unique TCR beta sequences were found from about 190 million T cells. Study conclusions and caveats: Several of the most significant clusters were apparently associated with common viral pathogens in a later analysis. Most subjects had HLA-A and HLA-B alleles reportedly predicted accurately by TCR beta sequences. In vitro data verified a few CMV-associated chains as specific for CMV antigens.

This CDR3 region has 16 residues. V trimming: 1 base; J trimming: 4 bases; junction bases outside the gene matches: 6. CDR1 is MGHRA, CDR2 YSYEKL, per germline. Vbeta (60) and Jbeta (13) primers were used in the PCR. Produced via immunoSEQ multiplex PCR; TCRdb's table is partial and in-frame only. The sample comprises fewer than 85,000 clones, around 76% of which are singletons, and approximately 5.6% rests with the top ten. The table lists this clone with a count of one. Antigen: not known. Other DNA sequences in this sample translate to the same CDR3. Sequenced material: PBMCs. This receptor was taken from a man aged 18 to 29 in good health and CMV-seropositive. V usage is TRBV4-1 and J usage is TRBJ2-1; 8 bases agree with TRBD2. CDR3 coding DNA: TGCGCCAGCAGCCAAGGACGCACTAGCGGATACAATGAGCAGTTCTTC. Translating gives CASSQGRTSGYNEQFF.